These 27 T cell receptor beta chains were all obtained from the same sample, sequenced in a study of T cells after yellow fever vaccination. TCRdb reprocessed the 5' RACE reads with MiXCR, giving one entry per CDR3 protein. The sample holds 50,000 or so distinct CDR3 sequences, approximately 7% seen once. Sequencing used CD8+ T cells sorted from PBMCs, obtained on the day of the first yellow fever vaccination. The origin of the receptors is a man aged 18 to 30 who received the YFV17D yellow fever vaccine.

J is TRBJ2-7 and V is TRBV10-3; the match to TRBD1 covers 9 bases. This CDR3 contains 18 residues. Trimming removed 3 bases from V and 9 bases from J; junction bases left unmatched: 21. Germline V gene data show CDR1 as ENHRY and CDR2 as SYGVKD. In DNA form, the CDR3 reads TGTGCCATCAGTGACAACTTCGGGACAGGGTTTTCTCACGTCGCGCAGTACGTC. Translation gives CAISDNFGTGFSHVAQYV.

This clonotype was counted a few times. The CDR3 DNA sequence: TGTGCCAGCAGCCTCACGTGGGGTACCAATTCACCCCTCCACTTT. Amino acid sequence: CASSLTWGTNSPLHF. The chain recombines TRBV7-2 with TRBJ1-6, with D unresolved. The CDR3 contains 15 residues. From germline, CDR1 is SGHTA and CDR2 FQGNSA. V gave up 5 bases and J gave up 7 bases, with 15 bases separating them.

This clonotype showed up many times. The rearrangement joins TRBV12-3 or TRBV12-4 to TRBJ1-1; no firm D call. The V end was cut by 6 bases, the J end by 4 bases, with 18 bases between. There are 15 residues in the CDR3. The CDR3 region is CASSVTGWTATEAFF. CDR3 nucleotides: TGTGCCAGCAGCGTGACTGGCTGGACGGCCACTGAAGCTTTCTTT.

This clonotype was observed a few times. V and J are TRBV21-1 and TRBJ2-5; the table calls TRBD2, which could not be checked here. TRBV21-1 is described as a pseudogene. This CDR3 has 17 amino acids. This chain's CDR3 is CASSKGMVDPPRETQYF. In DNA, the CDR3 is TGTGCCAGCAGCAAAGGAATGGTAGACCCCCCCCGCGAGACCCAGTACTTC.

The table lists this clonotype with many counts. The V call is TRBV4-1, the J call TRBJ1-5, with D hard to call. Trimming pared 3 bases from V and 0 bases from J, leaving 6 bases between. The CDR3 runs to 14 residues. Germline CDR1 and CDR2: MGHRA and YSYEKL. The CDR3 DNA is TGCGCCAGCAGCCAGCCTGATAGCAATCAGCCCCAGCATTTT. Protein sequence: CASSQPDSNQPQHF.

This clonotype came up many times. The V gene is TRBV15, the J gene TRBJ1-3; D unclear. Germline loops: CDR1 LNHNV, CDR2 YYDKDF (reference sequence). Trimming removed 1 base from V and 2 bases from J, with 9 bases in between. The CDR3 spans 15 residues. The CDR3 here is CATSRARLAGNTIYF. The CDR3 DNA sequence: TGTGCCACCAGCAGAGCCCGGCTGGCTGGAAACACCATATATTTT.

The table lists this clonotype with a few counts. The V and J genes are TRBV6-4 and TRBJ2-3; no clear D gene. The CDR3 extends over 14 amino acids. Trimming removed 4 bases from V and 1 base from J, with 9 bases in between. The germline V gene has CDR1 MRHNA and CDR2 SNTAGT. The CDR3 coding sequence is TGTGCCAGCAGTGCGATTGGGGGCACAGATACGCAGTATTTT. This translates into CASSAIGGTDTQYF.

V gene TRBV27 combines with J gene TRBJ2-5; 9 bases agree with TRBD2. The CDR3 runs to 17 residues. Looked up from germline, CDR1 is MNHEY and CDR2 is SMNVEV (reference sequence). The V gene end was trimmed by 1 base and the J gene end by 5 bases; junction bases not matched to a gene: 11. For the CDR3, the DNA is TGTGCCAGCAGTTTATGGGCGGGGGGGCCCAGGGGCGAGACCCAGTACTTC. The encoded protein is CASSLWAGGPRGETQYF.

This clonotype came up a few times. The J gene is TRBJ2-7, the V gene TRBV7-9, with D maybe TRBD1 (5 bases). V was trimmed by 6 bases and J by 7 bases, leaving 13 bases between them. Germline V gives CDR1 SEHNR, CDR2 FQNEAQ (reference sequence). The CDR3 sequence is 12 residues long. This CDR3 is CASRPRAGEQYF. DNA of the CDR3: TGTGCCAGCAGACCCAGGGCTGGAGAGCAGTACTTC.

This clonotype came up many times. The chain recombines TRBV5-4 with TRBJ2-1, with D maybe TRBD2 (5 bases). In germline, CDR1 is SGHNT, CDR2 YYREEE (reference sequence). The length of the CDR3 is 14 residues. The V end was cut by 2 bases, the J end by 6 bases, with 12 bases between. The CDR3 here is CASSLRGLSNEQFF. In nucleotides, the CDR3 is TGTGCCAGCAGCTTACGGGGATTAAGCAATGAGCAGTTCTTC.

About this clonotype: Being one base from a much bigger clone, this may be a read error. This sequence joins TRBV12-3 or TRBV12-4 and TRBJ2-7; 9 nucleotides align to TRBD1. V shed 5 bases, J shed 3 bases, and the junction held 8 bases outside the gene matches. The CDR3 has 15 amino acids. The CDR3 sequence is CASSLGGQGFYEQYF. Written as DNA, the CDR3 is TGTGCCAGCAGTCTCGGGGGACAGGGTTTCTACGAGCAGTACTTC.

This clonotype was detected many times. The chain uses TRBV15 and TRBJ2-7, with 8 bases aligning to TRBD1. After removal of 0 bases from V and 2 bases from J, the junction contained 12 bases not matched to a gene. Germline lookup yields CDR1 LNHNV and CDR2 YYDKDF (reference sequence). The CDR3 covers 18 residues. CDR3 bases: TGTGCCACCAGCAGAGATATGGTCTTGGACAGGGTGCCCTACGAGCAGTACTTC. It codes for CATSRDMVLDRVPYEQYF.

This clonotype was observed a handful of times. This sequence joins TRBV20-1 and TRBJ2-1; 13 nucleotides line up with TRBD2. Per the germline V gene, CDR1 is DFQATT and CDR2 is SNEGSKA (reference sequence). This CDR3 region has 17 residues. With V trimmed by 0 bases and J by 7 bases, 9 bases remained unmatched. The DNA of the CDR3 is TGCAGTGCTAGAGATTACACTAGCGGGGGGGTAGAGAATGAGCAGTTCTTC. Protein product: CSARDYTSGGVENEQFF.

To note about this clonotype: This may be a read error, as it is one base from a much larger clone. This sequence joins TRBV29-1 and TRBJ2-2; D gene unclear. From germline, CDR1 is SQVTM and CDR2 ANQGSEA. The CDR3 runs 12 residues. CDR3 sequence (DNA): TGCAGCGCAGGATCAAACAACGGGGAGCTGTTTTTT. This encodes CSAGSNNGELFF.

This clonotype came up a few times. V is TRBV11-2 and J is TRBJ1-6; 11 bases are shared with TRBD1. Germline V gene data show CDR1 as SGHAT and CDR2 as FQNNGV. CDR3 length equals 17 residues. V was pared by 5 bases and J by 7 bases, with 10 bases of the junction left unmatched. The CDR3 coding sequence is TGTGCCAGCAGCCCATGGCCGGGACAGGGGGGCAATTCACCCCTCCACTTT. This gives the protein CASSPWPGQGGNSPLHF.

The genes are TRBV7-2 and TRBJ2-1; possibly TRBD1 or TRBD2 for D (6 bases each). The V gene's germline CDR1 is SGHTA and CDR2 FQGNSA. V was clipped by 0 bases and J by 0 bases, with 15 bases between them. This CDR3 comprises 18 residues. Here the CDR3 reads CASSLAGGRSDSYNEQFF. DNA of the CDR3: TGTGCCAGCAGCTTAGCGGGGGGCCGGTCCGACTCCTACAATGAGCAGTTCTTC.

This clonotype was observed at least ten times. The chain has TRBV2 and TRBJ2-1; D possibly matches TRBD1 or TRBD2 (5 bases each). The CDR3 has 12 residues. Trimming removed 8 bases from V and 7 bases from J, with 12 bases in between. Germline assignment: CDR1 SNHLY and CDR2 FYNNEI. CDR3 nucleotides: TGTGCCAGCGGGGGTATTGGGAATGAGCAGTTCTTC. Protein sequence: CASGGIGNEQFF.

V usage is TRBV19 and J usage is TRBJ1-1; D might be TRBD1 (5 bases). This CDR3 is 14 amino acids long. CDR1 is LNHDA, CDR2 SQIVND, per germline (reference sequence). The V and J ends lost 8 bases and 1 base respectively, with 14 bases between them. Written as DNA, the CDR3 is TGTGCCAGTCGTTACCCGAGGGGGAACACTGAAGCTTTCTTT. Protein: CASRYPRGNTEAFF.

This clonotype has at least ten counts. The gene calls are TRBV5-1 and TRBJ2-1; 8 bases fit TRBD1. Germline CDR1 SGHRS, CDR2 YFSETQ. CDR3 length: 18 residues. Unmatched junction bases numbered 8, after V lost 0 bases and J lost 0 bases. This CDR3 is CASSLAIQGVSSYNEQFF. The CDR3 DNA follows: TGCGCCAGCAGCTTGGCTATACAGGGGGTGAGCTCCTACAATGAGCAGTTCTTC.

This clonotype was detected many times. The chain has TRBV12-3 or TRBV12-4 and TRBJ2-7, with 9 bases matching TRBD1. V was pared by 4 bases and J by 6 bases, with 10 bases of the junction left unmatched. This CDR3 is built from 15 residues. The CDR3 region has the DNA TGTGCCAGCAGTTCCCCCTGGACAGGGGAGGTCGAGCAGTACTTC. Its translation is CASSSPWTGEVEQYF.

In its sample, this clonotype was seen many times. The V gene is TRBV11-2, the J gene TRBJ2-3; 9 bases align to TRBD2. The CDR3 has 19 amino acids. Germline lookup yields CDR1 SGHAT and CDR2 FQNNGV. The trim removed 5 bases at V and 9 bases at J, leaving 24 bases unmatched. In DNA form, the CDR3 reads TGTGCCAGCAGCCCTGCCCCAGGACAGAAAGGACTAGCGCGCACAACGCAGTATTTT. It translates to CASSPAPGQKGLARTTQYF. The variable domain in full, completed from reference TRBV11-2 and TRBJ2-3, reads EAGVAQSPRYKIIEKRQSVAFWCNPISGHATLYWYQQILGQGPKLLIQFQNNGVVDDSQLPKDRFSAERLKGVDSTLKIQPAKLEDSAVYLCASSPAPGQKGLARTTQYFGPGTRLTVL.

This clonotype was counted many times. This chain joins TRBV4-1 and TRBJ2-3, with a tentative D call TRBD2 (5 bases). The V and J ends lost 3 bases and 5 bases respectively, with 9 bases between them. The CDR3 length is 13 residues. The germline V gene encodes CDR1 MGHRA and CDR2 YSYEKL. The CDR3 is CASSHGRGDTQYF. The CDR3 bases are TGCGCCAGCAGCCACGGACGGGGAGATACGCAGTATTTT.

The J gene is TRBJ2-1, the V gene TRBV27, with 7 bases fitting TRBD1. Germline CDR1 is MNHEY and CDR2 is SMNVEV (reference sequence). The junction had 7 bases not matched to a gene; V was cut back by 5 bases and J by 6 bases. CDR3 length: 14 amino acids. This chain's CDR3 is CASSITGVTNEQFF. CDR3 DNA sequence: TGTGCCAGCAGTATTACAGGGGTTACCAATGAGCAGTTCTTC.

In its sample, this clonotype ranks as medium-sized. This CDR3 reads CASSLANGNGYTF. Here the CDR3 DNA reads TGTGCCAGCAGCTTAGCGAACGGGAATGGCTACACCTTC. The chain links TRBV7-9 to TRBJ1-2; D gene unclear. The CDR3 runs 13 residues. CDR1 and CDR2 (germline): SEHNR, FQNEAQ (reference sequence). V lost 0 bases and J lost 6, with 8 bases in between.

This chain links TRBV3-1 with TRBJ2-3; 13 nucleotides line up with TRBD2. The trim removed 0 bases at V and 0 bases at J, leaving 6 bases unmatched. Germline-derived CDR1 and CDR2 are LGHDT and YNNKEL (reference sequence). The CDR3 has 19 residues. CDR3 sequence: CASSQDFGLAGESTDTQYF. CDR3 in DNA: TGTGCCAGCAGCCAAGATTTTGGACTAGCGGGGGAAAGCACAGATACGCAGTATTTT.

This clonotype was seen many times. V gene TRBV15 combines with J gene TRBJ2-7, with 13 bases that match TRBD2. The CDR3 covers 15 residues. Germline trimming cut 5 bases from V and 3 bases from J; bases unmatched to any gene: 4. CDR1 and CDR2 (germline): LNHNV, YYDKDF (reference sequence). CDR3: CATSLGTSGVYEQYF. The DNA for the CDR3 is TGTGCCACCAGCCTCGGGACTAGCGGGGTCTACGAGCAGTACTTC.

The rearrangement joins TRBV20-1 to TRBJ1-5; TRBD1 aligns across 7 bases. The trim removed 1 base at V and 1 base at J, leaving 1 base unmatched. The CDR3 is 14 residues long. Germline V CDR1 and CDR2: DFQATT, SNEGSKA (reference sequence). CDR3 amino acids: CSARVTGSNQPQHF. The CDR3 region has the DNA TGCAGTGCTAGAGTGACAGGGAGCAATCAGCCCCAGCATTTT.